This TCR beta chain is from a study of blood T cell repertoires in COVID-19. The wider study: Sources were T cells, B-cell-depleted T cells, or PBMCs; the material itself was cDNA or gDNA.

The data were produced by immunoSEQ multiplex PCR, yet TCRdb's version contains in-frame clones alone and is incomplete. The sample has roughly 340,000 clones, approximately 92% seen once. The CDR3 loop spans 14 amino acids. With V trimmed by 5 bases and J by 9 bases, 11 bases remained unmatched. CDR1 MDHEN and CDR2 SYDVKM come from the germline V gene. Those who participated ranged in age from roughly 18 to 95 years and resided in under 25 US areas. Symptom resolution, clearance, or two negative PCRs marked the recovered donors of Cohort 3. Sequencing was performed on PBMCs or T cells enriched from blood (not recorded which). The receptor's source is a man between 18 and 29 years old who had recovered from COVID-19. This rearrangement joins TRBV28 to TRBJ2-7; TRBD1 matches at 9 bases. As DNA, the CDR3 is TGTGCCAGCAGTCTGTCCGGGACAGGGTCGGGGCAGTACTTC. It translates to CASSLSGTGSGQYF.